Following are 25 T cell receptor beta chains from one sample sequenced in a study of shared clonotypes between healthy human individuals. Sequencing was performed with immunoSEQ multiplex PCR; in TCRdb, only in-frame clones are kept and a portion is missing. The sample has 950,000 to 1,300,000 clones; around 75% are singletons. The sample taken for sequencing was memory CD4+ T cells sorted from blood. Regarding subset: CD45RA-negative fraction. Receptors originate from a young man in good health.

This clone has more than one count but fewer than ten. The genes are TRBV6-5 and TRBJ1-2, with D hard to call. The CDR3 extends over 11 amino acids. V gave up 8 bases and J gave up 2 bases, with 6 bases separating them. Germline V gene sequence: CDR1 MNHEY, CDR2 SVGAGI. CDR3 in amino acids: CASSNNYGYTF. As DNA, the CDR3 is TGTGCCAGCTCTAACAACTATGGCTACACCTTC.

This chain uses TRBV5-1 with TRBJ1-2; 9 nucleotides align to TRBD1. Germline CDR1 reads SGHRS; CDR2 reads YFSETQ. With V trimmed by 2 bases and J by 1 base, 3 bases remained unmatched. The CDR3 spans 15 residues. CDR3 residues: CASSFGDRDNYGYTF. CDR3 nucleotide sequence: TGCGCCAGCAGCTTTGGGGACAGGGATAACTATGGCTACACCTTC.

The chain combines TRBV7-9 with TRBJ1-4; D remains unclear. CDR3 length: 15 amino acids. Germline V gene data show CDR1 as SEHNR and CDR2 as FQNEAQ (reference sequence). The germline V and J ends were trimmed by 1 base and 5 bases, with 11 bases remaining between them. The CDR3 spells CASSLVGNPNEKLFF. CDR3 DNA: TGTGCCAGCAGCTTAGTAGGGAACCCAAATGAAAAACTGTTTTTT.

This clone was counted between two and nine times. The gene calls are TRBV28 and TRBJ1-1; D ambiguous. Germline V gene data show CDR1 as MDHEN and CDR2 as SYDVKM. The ends were cut back, 2 bases at V and 1 base at J, with 5 bases in the middle. The CDR3 is 13 residues long. This CDR3 is CASSLDGNTEAFF. CDR3 bases: TGTGCCAGCAGTTTAGACGGGAACACTGAAGCTTTCTTT.

The chain joins TRBV7-2 to TRBJ2-2; 15 nucleotides match TRBD2. With V trimmed by 5 bases and J by 10 bases, 8 bases remained unmatched. The CDR3 is 16 residues long. Germline V gene lookup returns CDR1 SGHTA and CDR2 FQGNSA. The DNA for the CDR3 is TGTGCCAGCAGCCGCGGACTAGCGGGAGGGGGAATGGAGCTGTTTTTT. Translated, it gives CASSRGLAGGGMELFF. The full variable domain, completed using reference TRBV7-2 and TRBJ2-2, is GAGVSQSPSNKVTEKGKDVELRCDPISGHTALYWYRQSLGQGLEFLIYFQGNSAPDKSGLPSDRFSAERTGGSVSTLTIQRTQQEDSAVYLCASSRGLAGGGMELFFGEGSRLTVL.

The rearrangement uses TRBV15 and TRBJ2-5; 7 positions match TRBD2. The V gene end was trimmed by 1 base and the J gene end by 5 bases; junction bases not matched to a gene: 1. This CDR3 has 13 residues. Germline V gene sequence: CDR1 LNHNV, CDR2 YYDKDF (reference sequence). Written as DNA, the CDR3 is TGTGCCACCAGCAGAGCGGGAGGTGAGACCCAGTACTTC. Translation gives CATSRAGGETQYF.

The chain employs TRBV5-4 and TRBJ2-3; D remains unclear. CDR3 length: 14 residues. Trimming cost V 2 bases and J 4 bases, with 11 bases left between them. Germline CDR1 reads SGHNT; CDR2 reads YYREEE (reference sequence). CDR3 in DNA: TGTGCCAGCAGCTTTGGTAGTTTGGCAGATACGCAGTATTTT. It codes for CASSFGSLADTQYF.

This clone showed up just a few times. This sequence joins TRBV10-2 and TRBJ2-1; the D gene is possibly TRBD2 (6 bases). Germline loops: CDR1 WSHSY, CDR2 SAAADI. The V gene lost 6 bases and the J gene lost 8 bases, with 17 bases spanning the gap. The CDR3 sequence is 14 residues long. The CDR3 loop reads CASRTAGPFDEQFF. DNA for the CDR3: TGCGCCAGCAGGACGGCGGGACCCTTCGATGAGCAGTTCTTC.

This clone was counted many times. The genes are TRBV6-1 and TRBJ1-4; 7 bases map to TRBD1. CDR1 is MNHNS, CDR2 SASEGT, per germline. The CDR3 consists of 14 residues. The trim removed 4 bases at V and 5 bases at J, leaving 4 bases unmatched. The CDR3 DNA follows: TGTGCCAGCAGTGCTCTGACAGGGAATGAAAAACTGTTTTTT. Amino acids: CASSALTGNEKLFF.

The V call is TRBV4-2, the J call TRBJ2-7; 9 bases are shared with TRBD2. The CDR3 contains 15 residues. Trimming at V came to 1 base and at J to 3 bases, leaving 4 bases not matched to a gene. Germline CDR1 and CDR2: LGHNA and YNFKEQ. The CDR3 reads CASSQVLAGSYEQYF. DNA of the CDR3: TGTGCCAGCAGCCAAGTCCTAGCGGGGAGCTACGAGCAGTACTTC.

This chain joins TRBV27 and TRBJ1-2, with D possibly being TRBD1 (5 bases). The CDR3 contains 13 residues. The ends were cut back, 0 bases at V and 8 bases at J, with 10 bases in the middle. CDR1 and CDR2 (germline): MNHEY, SMNVEV (reference sequence). Here the CDR3 reads CASSLSGHRGYTF. In DNA form, the CDR3 reads TGTGCCAGCAGTTTATCCGGACATAGAGGCTACACCTTC.

This clone was found many times. The chain is built from TRBV27 and TRBJ1-4, with D unresolved. This CDR3 comprises 15 residues. Germline values: CDR1 MNHEY, CDR2 SMNVEV (reference sequence). The V and J ends lost 4 bases and 2 bases respectively, with 11 bases between them. The CDR3 DNA sequence: TGTGCCAGCAGTTCCTGGACGGCTACTAATGAAAAACTGTTTTTT. This sequence encodes CASSSWTATNEKLFF.

The chain combines TRBV15 with TRBJ2-7, with 8 bases lining up with TRBD1. This CDR3 spans 16 amino acids. Germline assignment: CDR1 LNHNV and CDR2 YYDKDF (reference sequence). The junction had 8 bases not matched to a gene; V was cut back by 0 bases and J by 4 bases. The CDR3 protein is CATSRDPGTGKYEQYF. The CDR3 DNA sequence: TGTGCCACCAGCAGAGACCCCGGGACAGGAAAATACGAGCAGTACTTC. Full variable domain (outside the CDR3, taken from reference TRBV15 and TRBJ2-7): DAMVIQNPRYQVTQFGKPVTLSCSQTLNHNVMYWYQQKSSQAPKLLFHYYDKDFNNEADTPDNFQSRRPNTSFCFLDIRSPGLGDTAMYLCATSRDPGTGKYEQYFGPGTRLTVT.

The V call is TRBV2, the J call TRBJ2-2; no clear D. Germline assignment: CDR1 SNHLY and CDR2 FYNNEI. The CDR3 sequence is 13 residues long. Trimming shortened V by 8 bases and J by 1 base, and 8 bases separated the two germline ends. The CDR3 bases are TGTGCCAGCTTGACGGGGAACACCGGGGAGCTGTTTTTT. It is translated as CASLTGNTGELFF.

CDR3 bases: TGTGCCAGCTACAACCGGGACAGGGGAGGCTCACCCCTCCACTTT. Translation: CASYNRDRGGSPLHF. The chain couples TRBV28 to TRBJ1-6, with TRBD1 matching over 10 bases. The CDR3 loop spans 15 amino acids. Germline CDR1 reads MDHEN; CDR2 reads SYDVKM. With V trimmed by 8 bases and J by 10 bases, 11 bases remained unmatched.

The J gene is TRBJ2-1, the V gene TRBV11-2; TRBD2 is a possible D gene (6 bases). From germline, CDR1 is SGHAT and CDR2 FQNNGV. This CDR3 is 17 amino acids long. V lost 6 bases to trimming and J lost 4 bases, with 22 bases between them. For the CDR3, the DNA is TGTGCCAGCAGTATTAAGGGGAGGAGCCACTTATACAATGAGCAGTTCTTC. Translation: CASSIKGRSHLYNEQFF.

CDR3 protein: CASSARGIGLHEQYF. The CDR3 nucleotides are TGTGCCAGCTCAGCGAGGGGGATAGGATTACACGAGCAGTACTTC. V is TRBV18 and J is TRBJ2-7, with D possibly TRBD1 on 6 matching bases. From germline, CDR1 is KGHSH and CDR2 LQKENI. The CDR3 sequence is 15 residues long. The ends were cut back, 5 bases at V and 5 bases at J, with 19 bases in the middle.

The chain joins TRBV11-2 to TRBJ1-4; 10 positions match TRBD1. Germline CDR1 and CDR2: SGHAT and FQNNGV. With V trimmed by 4 bases and J by 5 bases, 7 bases remained unmatched. The CDR3 length is 16 residues. CDR3 DNA sequence: TGTGCCAGCAGCTCCGGGACAGGGGTCACGAATGAAAAACTGTTTTTT. The encoded protein is CASSSGTGVTNEKLFF. Looking up the rest from reference TRBV11-2 and TRBJ1-4 gives the full variable domain: EAGVAQSPRYKIIEKRQSVAFWCNPISGHATLYWYQQILGQGPKLLIQFQNNGVVDDSQLPKDRFSAERLKGVDSTLKIQPAKLEDSAVYLCASSSGTGVTNEKLFFGSGTQLSVL.

The gene calls are TRBV29-1 and TRBJ2-7; no definite D call. The germline gives CDR1 SQVTM, CDR2 ANQGSEA. V was cut by 3 bases and J by 4 bases, with 10 bases left in between. The CDR3 has 12 amino acids. The CDR3 here is CSVEDGTYEQYF. CDR3 nucleotides: TGCAGCGTTGAGGACGGAACTTACGAGCAGTACTTC.

This clone was counted once. This sequence joins TRBV5-1 and TRBJ2-2, with D perhaps matching TRBD1 (6 bases). The CDR3 sequence is 15 residues long. Germline V gene data show CDR1 as SGHRS and CDR2 as YFSETQ. V was shortened by 4 bases and J by 4 bases, with 14 bases between the two germline ends. This CDR3 reads CASSGGHSPTGELFF. The CDR3, as DNA: TGCGCCAGCAGCGGGGGACATTCGCCCACCGGGGAGCTGTTTTTT.

The chain links TRBV5-8 to TRBJ2-1; D ambiguous. The V gene's germline CDR1 is SGHTS and CDR2 YDEGEE. V lost 2 bases to trimming and J lost 0 bases, with 9 bases between them. The CDR3 totals 15 residues. The DNA for the CDR3 is TGTGCCAGCAGCTTCGGCAGGCACTCCTACAATGAGCAGTTCTTC. Translated, it gives CASSFGRHSYNEQFF.

This clone is a singleton in its sample. V and J are TRBV5-1 and TRBJ2-3; D is ambiguous. The germline gives CDR1 SGHRS, CDR2 YFSETQ. The V end was cut by 0 bases, the J end by 2 bases, with 10 bases between. CDR3 size: 15 residues. CDR3 amino acids: CASSLVVGSTDTQYF. Here the CDR3 DNA reads TGCGCCAGCAGCTTGGTGGTCGGGTCCACAGATACGCAGTATTTT.

The rearrangement joins TRBV6-5 to TRBJ1-6; the D gene is possibly TRBD1 (5 bases). This CDR3 contains 16 residues. The V and J ends lost 2 bases and 7 bases respectively, with 15 bases between them. Germline V gene lookup returns CDR1 MNHEY and CDR2 SVGAGI. This CDR3 reads CASSYVWDAGNSPLHF. CDR3 DNA sequence: TGTGCCAGCAGTTACGTTTGGGACGCGGGGAATTCACCCCTCCACTTT.

This sequence joins TRBV7-2 and TRBJ2-3; 9 nucleotides line up with TRBD1. The CDR3 spans 15 residues. CDR1 and CDR2 from the germline V gene are SGHTA and FQGNSA. After removal of 5 bases from V and 4 bases from J, the junction contained 7 bases not matched to a gene. The CDR3 protein is CASSASQGAPDTQYF. The CDR3, as DNA: TGTGCCAGCAGCGCGTCACAGGGGGCCCCAGATACGCAGTATTTT.

The chain is built from TRBV5-5 and TRBJ2-5; maybe TRBD1 (5 bases). Trimming took 5 bases from V and 2 from J, leaving 10 bases between them. The CDR3 contains 13 residues. Germline-derived CDR1 and CDR2 are SGHKS and YYEKEE (reference sequence). In DNA form, the CDR3 reads TGTGCCAGCAGAAAGGACATACAAGAGACCCAGTACTTC. Residues: CASRKDIQETQYF.